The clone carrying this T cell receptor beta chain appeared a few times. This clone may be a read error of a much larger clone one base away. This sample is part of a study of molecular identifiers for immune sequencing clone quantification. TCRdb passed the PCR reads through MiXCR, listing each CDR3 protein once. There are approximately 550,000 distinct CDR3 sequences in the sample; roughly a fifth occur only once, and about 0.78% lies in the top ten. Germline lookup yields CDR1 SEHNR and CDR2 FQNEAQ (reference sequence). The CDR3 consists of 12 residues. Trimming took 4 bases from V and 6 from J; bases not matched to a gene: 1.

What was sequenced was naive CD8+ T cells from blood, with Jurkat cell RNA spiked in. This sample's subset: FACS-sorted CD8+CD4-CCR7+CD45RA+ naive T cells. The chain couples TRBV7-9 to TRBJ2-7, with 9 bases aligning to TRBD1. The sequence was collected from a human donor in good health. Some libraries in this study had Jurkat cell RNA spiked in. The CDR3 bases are TGTGCCAGCAGCTGGACAGGGGTCGAGCAGTACTTC. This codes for CASSWTGVEQYF.